This TCR beta chain was sequenced in a study of blood T cell repertoires in COVID-19. Study-level information: Whether acute or convalescent, the COVID-19 samples came from the United States, Italy and Spain.

Sequencing was performed with immunoSEQ multiplex PCR; in TCRdb, only in-frame clones are kept and a portion is missing. Of 170,000 or so clones listed, around nine tenths are singletons. This clone was seen just once. CDR3 length: 14 residues. Looked up from germline, CDR1 is SEHNR and CDR2 is FQNEAQ (reference sequence). The V gene end was trimmed by 5 bases and the J gene end by 2 bases; junction bases not matched to a gene: 5. The chain couples TRBV7-9 to TRBJ2-7, with TRBD2 matching 8 bases. Sequencing was performed on peripheral blood. The clonotype was recovered from a man in his 60s with COVID-19, enrolled during active disease. The CDR3 protein is CASSLSGTPYEQYF. In nucleotides, the CDR3 is TGTGCCAGCAGCCTTAGCGGGACCCCCTACGAGCAGTACTTC.